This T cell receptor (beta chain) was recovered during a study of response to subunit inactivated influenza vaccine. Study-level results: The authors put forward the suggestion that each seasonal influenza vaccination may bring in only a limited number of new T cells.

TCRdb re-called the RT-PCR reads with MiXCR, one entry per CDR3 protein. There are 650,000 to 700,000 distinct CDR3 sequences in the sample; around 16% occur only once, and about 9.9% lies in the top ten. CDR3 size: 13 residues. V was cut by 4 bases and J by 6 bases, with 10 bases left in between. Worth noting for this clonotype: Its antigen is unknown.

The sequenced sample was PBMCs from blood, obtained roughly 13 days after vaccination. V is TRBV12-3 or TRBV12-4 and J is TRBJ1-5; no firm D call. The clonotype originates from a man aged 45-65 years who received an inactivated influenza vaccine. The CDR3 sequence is CASSSGAGQPQHF. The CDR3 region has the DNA TGTGCCAGCAGTTCAGGCGCAGGTCAGCCCCAGCATTTT.